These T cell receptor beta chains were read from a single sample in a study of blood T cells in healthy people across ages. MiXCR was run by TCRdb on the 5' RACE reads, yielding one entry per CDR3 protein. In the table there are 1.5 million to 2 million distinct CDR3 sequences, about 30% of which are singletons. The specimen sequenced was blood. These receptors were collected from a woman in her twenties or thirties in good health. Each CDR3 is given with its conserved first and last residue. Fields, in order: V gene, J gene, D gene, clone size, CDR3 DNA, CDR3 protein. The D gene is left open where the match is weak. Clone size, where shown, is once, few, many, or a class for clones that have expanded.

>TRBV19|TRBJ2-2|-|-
TGTGCCAGTAGTGCGTACCGGGACCTCACCGGGGAGCTGTTTTTT
CASSAYRDLTGELFF
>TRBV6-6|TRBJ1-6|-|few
TGTGCCAGCAGTTACCAACAGACTAGGAATTCACCCCTCCACTTT
CASSYQQTRNSPLHF
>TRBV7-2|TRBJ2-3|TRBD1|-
TGTGCCAGCAGCTTAGATTTGGGGACAGGGACGCAGTATTTT
CASSLDLGTGTQYF
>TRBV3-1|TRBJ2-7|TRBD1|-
TGTGCCAGCAGCCGCAGGGGACAGGGGGCGGGCGAGCAGTACTTC
CASSRRGQGAGEQYF
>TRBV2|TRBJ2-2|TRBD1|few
TGTGCCAGCAGCCCTAACGACAGGGGGGCCACCGGGGAGCTGTTTTTT
CASSPNDRGATGELFF
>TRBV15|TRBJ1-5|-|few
TGTGCCACCAGCAGAGATAGTACAGGGCGAAATCAGCCCCAGCATTTT
CATSRDSTGRNQPQHF
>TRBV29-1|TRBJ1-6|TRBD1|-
TGCAGCGTCGGGACAGGGACAGGGAATTCACCCCTCCACTTT
CSVGTGTGNSPLHF
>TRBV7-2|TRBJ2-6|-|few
TGTGCCAGCAGCTTAGGGGCTGGGGGCGCGTTCGGGGCCAACGTCCTGACTTTC
CASSLGAGGAFGANVLTF
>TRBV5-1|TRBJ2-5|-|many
TGCGCCAGCAGGTGGACGGGCGAGACCCAGTACTTC
CASRWTGETQYF
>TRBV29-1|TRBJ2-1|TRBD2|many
TGCAGCGTAGTCGGGGGGGCGACTTACAATGAGCAGTTCTTC
CSVVGGATYNEQFF
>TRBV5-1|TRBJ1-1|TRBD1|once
TGCGCCAGCAGACAGGGGGTCCTGAACACTGAAGCTTTCTTT
CASRQGVLNTEAFF
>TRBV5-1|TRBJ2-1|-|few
TGCGCCAGCTTTGCTTCCTACAATGAGCAGTTCTTC
CASFASYNEQFF
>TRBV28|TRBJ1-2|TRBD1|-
TGTGCCAGCAGTCCCTTAAGACAGGGGGCGAGTGGCTACACCTTC
CASSPLRQGASGYTF
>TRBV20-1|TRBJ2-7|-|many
TGCAGTGCTAGAGCCTTTCGTCGCTACGAGCAGTACTTC
CSARAFRRYEQYF
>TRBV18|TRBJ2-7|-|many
TGTGCCAGCTCACCGGCCGGGGACGAGCAGTACTTC
CASSPAGDEQYF
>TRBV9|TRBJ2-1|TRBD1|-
TGTGCCAGCAGCGCCCCGACAGGGGACAATGAGCAGTTCTTC
CASSAPTGDNEQFF
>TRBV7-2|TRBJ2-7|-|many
TGTGCCAGCAGCTTAGGGGGCGGGGTCAGCTCCTACGAGCAGTACTTC
CASSLGGGVSSYEQYF
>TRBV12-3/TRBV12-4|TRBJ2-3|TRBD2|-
TGTGCCAGCAGTTTACGGACTAGCGGGCACACATCAGATACGCAGTATTTT
CASSLRTSGHTSDTQYF
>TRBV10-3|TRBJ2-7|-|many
TGTGCCATCAGTGGCTCCTTGGACAGCGGATGGGACGAGCAGTACTTC
CAISGSLDSGWDEQYF
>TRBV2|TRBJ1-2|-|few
TGTGCCAGCAGTGAAGAACCCCGATCTAGCTACACCTTC
CASSEEPRSSYTF
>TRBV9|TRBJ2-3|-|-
TGTGCCAGCAGCGTAGTCGGCGGGACAACTAGCACAGATACGCAGTATTTT
CASSVVGGTTSTDTQYF
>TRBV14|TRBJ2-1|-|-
TGTGCCAGCAGCCGTTACTCCTCCGACGAGCAGTTCTTC
CASSRYSSDEQFF